Below are 18 T cell receptor beta chains sequenced from a single sample in a study of vaccination and CD4 T cells after COVID-19. The Oncomine TCR Beta short-read assay generated sequence data from the DNA of cultured CD4+ T cells. Investigators isolated genomic DNA from cultured CD4+ T cells. TCRdb recomputed calls from the PCR reads with MiXCR, one row per CDR3 protein. The sample has about 9,500 distinct CDR3 sequences; less than 35% are singletons. Their cognate antigens are unknown. Described treatment: roughly ten-day PBMC culture with coronavirus spike peptide pools or control peptides (ViraFEST assay). Pre-COVID-19 pandemic sampling (2011-2018) yielded the unexposed donor's CD4+ T cells. The material sequenced was CD4+ T cells from blood, cultured in vitro. The receptors come from a human donor in good health.

In its sample, this clonotype was seen a few times. This sequence joins TRBV12-3 or TRBV12-4 and TRBJ2-1; D is uncertain. This CDR3 has 15 amino acids. Trimming left V 3 bases short and J 0 bases short, with 9 bases between. This chain's CDR3 is CASSLALSSYNEQFF. CDR3 nucleotide sequence: TGTGCCAGCAGTTTGGCGCTGAGCTCCTACAATGAGCAGTTCTTC.

Within the sample, this clonotype is medium-sized (0.01 to 0.1%). The chain employs TRBV27 and TRBJ1-2; D is uncertain. This CDR3 spans 12 amino acids. Trimming took 5 bases from V and 4 from J, leaving 8 bases between them. Germline V gives CDR1 MNHEY, CDR2 SMNVEV (reference sequence). CDR3 sequence (DNA): TGTGCCAGCAGTGGATGGGGCTATGGCTACACCTTC. As protein: CASSGWGYGYTF.

The V gene is TRBV19, the J gene TRBJ2-6, with a tentative D call TRBD2 (6 bases). Germline CDR1 is LNHDA and CDR2 is SQIVND (reference sequence). The V gene lost 6 bases and the J gene lost 0 bases, with 6 bases spanning the gap. CDR3 length equals 14 residues. The CDR3 coding sequence is TGTGCCAGTAGGCGGGACTCTGGGGCCAACGTCCTGACTTTC. Its protein product is CASRRDSGANVLTF.

This chain uses TRBV7-9 with TRBJ2-1; 10 bases are a match to TRBD2. Germline V gene data show CDR1 as SEHNR and CDR2 as FQNEAQ (reference sequence). After removal of 1 base from V and 3 bases from J, the junction contained 18 bases not matched to a gene. CDR3 length equals 21 residues. The CDR3 region is CASSLDIPQIILAGDYNEQFF. CDR3 nucleotides: TGTGCCAGCAGCTTAGATATCCCACAGATAATCCTAGCGGGAGACTACAATGAGCAGTTCTTC.

This clonotype turned up a few times. DNA of the CDR3: TGTGCCAGCAGTTTAGTTGGGGGTCCCTATGGCTACACCTTC. Its protein is CASSLVGGPYGYTF. This chain connects TRBV28 to TRBJ1-2, with D possibly being TRBD1 (5 bases). Per germline, CDR1 MDHEN and CDR2 SYDVKM. CDR3 size: 14 residues. Trimming removed 2 bases from V and 4 bases from J, with 11 bases in between.

A few counts support this clonotype. V and J are TRBV6-2 or TRBV6-3 and TRBJ2-2; no definite D call. Trimming took 8 bases from V and 3 from J, leaving 10 bases between them. The CDR3 is 13 amino acids. CDR1 MNHEY and CDR2 SVGEGT come from the germline V gene. The CDR3 reads CASGHGYTGELFF. In DNA form, the CDR3 reads TGTGCCAGCGGTCACGGTTACACCGGGGAGCTGTTTTTT.

V gene TRBV5-6 combines with J gene TRBJ2-7, with 9 bases lining up with TRBD2. Trimming at V came to 2 bases and at J to 6 bases, leaving 9 bases not matched to a gene. This CDR3 is built from 15 residues. CDR1 and CDR2 from the germline V gene are SGHDT and YYEEEE. The CDR3 region is CASSFGGRAASEQYF. The CDR3 bases are TGTGCCAGCAGCTTCGGCGGGAGGGCCGCCTCCGAGCAGTACTTC.

J is TRBJ2-7 and V is TRBV14; D may be TRBD2 (6 bases). CDR3 length: 14 amino acids. The germline V gene has CDR1 SGHDN and CDR2 FVKESK. V lost 1 base and J 3 bases, leaving 10 bases between the germline ends. The CDR3 loop is CASSQGMGGYEQYF. As DNA, the CDR3 is TGTGCCAGCAGCCAAGGAATGGGGGGCTACGAGCAGTACTTC.

The chain is built from TRBV6-1 and TRBJ1-5; D not certain. The CDR3 extends over 14 amino acids. Trimming stripped 6 bases from V and 4 bases from J, with 13 bases between. CDR1 is MNHNS and CDR2 is SASEGT in the germline V gene. Here the CDR3 reads CASSLLPGNQPQHF. The CDR3 DNA reads as TGTGCCAGCAGCTTATTGCCAGGTAATCAGCCCCAGCATTTT.

This chain connects TRBV30 to TRBJ2-6, with a tentative D call TRBD1 (5 bases). The CDR3 loop spans 17 amino acids. V lost 8 bases and J lost 0, with 20 bases in between. Germline assignment: CDR1 GTSNPN and CDR2 SVGIG (reference sequence). The CDR3 DNA follows: TGTGCCGGTACAGGCAGGAACTTTAGCTCTGGGGCCAACGTCCTGACTTTC. Protein product: CAGTGRNFSSGANVLTF.

The rearrangement links TRBV6-1 to TRBJ1-1; possible D gene TRBD1, 5 bases. V lost 5 bases, J lost 0 bases, and 13 bases lay in between. Germline loops: CDR1 MNHNS, CDR2 SASEGT. The CDR3 extends over 15 amino acids. CDR3 region: CASSRREGLNTEAFF. The CDR3, as DNA: TGTGCCAGCAGTAGGAGGGAGGGGTTGAACACTGAAGCTTTCTTT.

This clonotype was picked up a small number of times. This rearrangement joins TRBV20-1 to TRBJ1-2, with D uncertain. The CDR3 loop spans 12 amino acids. V lost 2 bases and J 8 bases, leaving 12 bases between the germline ends. Germline CDR1 DFQATT, CDR2 SNEGSKA (reference sequence). The CDR3: CSARPRALGYTF. The CDR3 nucleotides read TGCAGTGCTAGACCTCGGGCCTTGGGCTACACCTTC.

The CDR3 reads CASSLKETGEAFF. The CDR3 coding sequence is TGTGCCAGCAGTTTAAAGGAGACAGGGGAAGCTTTCTTT. The chain combines TRBV27 with TRBJ1-1; 7 bases align to TRBD1. In germline, CDR1 is MNHEY, CDR2 SMNVEV (reference sequence). Trimming took 2 bases from V and 8 from J; bases not matched to a gene: 5. This CDR3 has 13 residues.

This clonotype was seen a handful of times. The V and J genes are TRBV7-2 and TRBJ2-5, with a tentative D call TRBD2 (6 bases). The CDR3 is 14 amino acids. The V end was cut by 2 bases, the J end by 5 bases, with 12 bases between. From germline, CDR1 is SGHTA and CDR2 FQGNSA. CDR3 sequence reads: CASSLQGGRETQYF. CDR3 DNA: TGTGCCAGCAGCTTACAGGGAGGACGGGAGACCCAGTACTTC.

This clonotype came up a few times. CDR3 sequence reads: CAISGTGGTRGTGELFF. CDR3 DNA: TGTGCCATCAGCGGGACAGGGGGCACCCGGGGCACCGGGGAGCTGTTTTTT. The chain is built from TRBV10-3 and TRBJ2-2; 12 bases fit TRBD1. This CDR3 has 17 residues. The junction had 9 bases not matched to a gene; V was cut back by 6 bases and J by 4 bases. The germline V gene has CDR1 ENHRY and CDR2 SYGVKD.

This clonotype was observed a handful of times. CDR3 protein: CASTAGDLETQYF. The CDR3 DNA is TGTGCCAGCACGGCGGGAGATTTGGAGACCCAGTACTTC. This chain uses TRBV28 with TRBJ2-5, with TRBD2 identical over 7 bases. The CDR3 runs 13 residues. CDR1 MDHEN and CDR2 SYDVKM come from the germline V gene. V dropped 7 bases and J dropped 5; count of bases not matched to a gene: 7.

This clonotype has a handful of counts. This chain connects TRBV20-1 to TRBJ2-1; 11 nucleotides line up with TRBD2. V dropped 0 bases and J dropped 3; count of bases not matched to a gene: 4. Germline V gene data show CDR1 as DFQATT and CDR2 as SNEGSKA (reference sequence). This CDR3 is 16 amino acids long. The CDR3 loop reads CSARDPLAGGYNEQFF. Here the CDR3 DNA reads TGCAGTGCTAGAGATCCCCTAGCGGGAGGCTACAATGAGCAGTTCTTC.

This clonotype has only a few counts. The rearrangement uses TRBV6-1 and TRBJ2-7; D ambiguous. The CDR3 sequence is 12 residues long. With 6 bases removed from V and 4 bases from J, the gap between germline ends came to 10 bases. The V gene's germline CDR1 is MNHNS and CDR2 SASEGT. CDR3 sequence (DNA): TGTGCCAGCAGCCCCGATGGGTACGAGCAGTACTTC. Translating it yields CASSPDGYEQYF.